This T cell receptor (beta chain) was captured in a study of cytomegalovirus exposure and HLA in healthy donors (dated by TCRdb to 2017 to 2019). About the full investigation: In an earlier analysis of several hundred of the donors, under 300 Gb of sequence data and 90 million to 120 million unique TCR beta sequences from about 180 million T cells were reported. About 280 gigabases of sequencing data and around 80 million unique TCR sequences made up an early release that covered 500 to 650 HLA-typed donors. Among the roughly 400 genotyped donors, about 85% belonged to the genetic ancestry cluster associated with self-reported Caucasian donors. The study aimed to test whether cataloging public T cell receptors could reveal signatures of past pathogen exposure. The T cell repertoires of several hundred subjects were profiled by immunosequencing and related to cytomegalovirus serostatus. Besides the first cohort of around 670 subjects, a separate validation cohort made up of 120 or so different subjects was used. To predict cytomegalovirus infection status, the study brought together high-throughput TCR immunosequencing, statistical association of individual TCRs with disease status, and machine learning. In a later analysis, previously published TCR beta repertoires from 666 donors were re-analyzed and high-resolution HLA genotyping was added so that TCR occurrence patterns could be studied. The later analysis used no new phenotypic data to find candidate immune exposures, relying instead on TCR beta sequences and their occurrence across donors. In an earlier analysis of 500 to 650 of the donors, high-throughput TCR beta sequencing was used to judge whether each TCR beta V gene segment behaved as functional or pseudogenic. Alongside the repertoire data, information on donor age, sex, ethnicity and CMV serostatus was compiled. Genome-wide SNP genotypes for about three fifths of the roughly 670 donors were used in a later genetic analysis, which treated that subset as a discovery cohort. All discovery cohort repertoires had been generated on a single sequencing platform. HLA typing covered class I and class II loci at four-digit resolution. Typing coverage differed by locus: A, B, C, DRB1 and DQB1 were typed in roughly 620-640 donors, DQA1 in 500 to 550, DPA1 in 600 to 610, and DPB1 in approximately 450. Roughly 5 DR-DQ haplotypes were handled as single units for association and clustering, since linkage in the cohort was strong. Across 398 genotyped donors of the cohort, an average of about 220,000 unique TCR beta nucleotide sequences per donor were sequenced, and 15% to 20% of those sequences were non-productive. The full study reports these points: Immune exposure information for the cohort was limited to CMV serostatus. According to a later analysis, parvovirus B19, influenza, CMV and Epstein-Barr virus appeared linked to several top co-occurrence clusters. According to the authors, the approach could potentially be generalized to other disease states and immunological phenotypes. An association between a missense DCLRE1C variant and V-gene and J-gene trimming of TCR beta chains was found in a later genetic analysis and replicated in an independent cohort. Compared with the 666-donor mean, donors in an Asian-associated ancestry cluster had fewer N-insertions in productive TCRs, according to a later genetic analysis. The study gave a list of over 150 TCR beta chains associated with cytomegalovirus. Compared with equally common non-associated chains, HLA-associated TCR beta chains in a later analysis were more clonally expanded and had lower generation probabilities. The classifier was reported to diagnose cytomegalovirus status with high specificity and sensitivity in both the original cohort and the validation cohort. A later analysis associated around 16,000 TCR beta sequences with specific HLA alleles at a false discovery rate of 0.05. In a later analysis, TCR association rates were found to vary across HLA loci, with the most associated TCRs seen for DRB1 alleles and the fewest for HLA-C alleles. Approximately 16 rarely observed V segments, including chromosome 9 orphons, were excluded from the earlier analysis of several hundred of the donors because counts were too low. In vitro tests confirmed that a few of the cytomegalovirus-associated TCR beta chains recognize cytomegalovirus antigens. Some IMGT-functional V segments, including TRBV6-2 and TRBV6-3, could not be distinguished by the 87-base-pair reads and were therefore excluded. According to a later analysis, most CMV-associated TCR beta chains appeared to be HLA-restricted, and the HLA associations seemed to be driven largely by CMV exposure. A cluster of highly shared sequence variants was judged likely to represent a technical artifact of the sequencing pipeline. Only TCR beta chains were sequenced in this cohort, and the absence of alpha or paired-chain data limited detectable features. HLA typing was unavailable for some donors at each locus, so association tests used only the typed subset. Across donors, most TCR sequences were observed very rarely, whereas some public TCRs were present in many individuals. Broadly in line with IMGT annotations, most TCR beta V segments showed up in productive rearrangements about 90% or about 30% of the time in an earlier analysis of several hundred of the donors. Assigning TCR associations to individual alleles was difficult when HLA alleles, especially DR and DQ, strongly co-occurred. Sequencing depth was assumed to be roughly uniform across donors in the presence/absence analyses, though that assumption may not hold. A further reported finding was that TCR beta sequences accurately predicted the HLA-A and HLA-B alleles for most subjects in the first cohort. Correlated functional status among segregating V segments might be attributable to linkage disequilibrium, but an unknown experimental factor could not be ruled out.

Libraries were made using the immunoSEQ multiplex PCR assay. The multiplex PCR relied on a mix of 60 forward primers for TCR Vbeta segments and 13 reverse primers for TCR Jbeta segments. The CDR3 region of rearranged TCR beta genes was amplified from genomic DNA by a multiplex PCR assay. The amplified TCR beta libraries were sequenced on the Illumina HiSeq System as 87-base-pair reads. Processing in the source paper ran as follows. A later analysis tallied roughly 80 million unique TCR beta chains across the 650 to 750 repertoires, and around 9.9 million of those chains were shared by two or more donors. Raw reads were error-corrected and collapsed into unique sequences with a nearest-neighbor algorithm that merged closely related sequences to remove PCR and sequencing errors. To assign V, D and J gene segments, CDR3 sequences were aligned to IMGT reference sequences. For a sequence to be retained, a match of at least six nucleotides to both a V gene segment and a J gene segment was required. Rearrangements were called productive when the CDR3 lacked stop codons and stayed in frame with V and J; all others were non-productive. CDR3 was defined by IMGT convention, running from the second conserved V-encoded cysteine to the conserved J-encoded phenylalanine. The earlier analysis of roughly 590 of the donors excluded sequences that lacked an unambiguous match to a single V gene segment. An earlier analysis of 587 of the donors called V segments functional above 56.7% productive rearrangements and segregating when the between-donor standard deviation exceeded 5%. A statistical classification framework was developed to diagnose cytomegalovirus status using the catalog of TCR beta chain sequences. A later analysis assigned V and J genes by comparing TCR nucleotide sequences with IMGT/GENE-DB human TR gene sequences. Using the TCRdist pipeline, a later analysis assigned CDR3 sequences along with most-parsimonious VDJ recombination scenarios. A later analysis defined each TCR beta chain by its CDR3 amino acid sequence plus V-gene family, and excluded reads lacking a unique V-gene family. As a way to deal with suspected cross-contamination and a sequencing artifact, a later analysis dropped approximately 590 nucleotide sequences that were highly shared and had low generation probability. In a later analysis, a clonal expansion index for each public chain was calculated from normalized within-repertoire ranks of inferred template counts. Generation probabilities in a later analysis came from a VDJ recombination model fitted to out-of-frame rearrangements, and those results were checked against IGoR. In a later analysis, TCR-TCR, TCR-HLA and TCR-CMV co-occurrence was scored with hypergeometric tests, and a repertoire-size bias correction was applied to TCR pairs. False discovery rates were estimated in a later analysis by permuting HLA or CMV assignments 20 times. In a later analysis, co-occurring TCRs were grouped using DBSCAN, and TCRdist sequence similarity was added for clustering within HLA-allele-positive subsets. Repertoires with fewer than 30,000 or more than 120,000 public chains were left out of co-occurrence clustering, as were a handful of repertoires with anomalous nucleotide sharing. TCRdb mirrors the immuneACCESS table, restricted to in-frame sequences. Some clones are absent from its copies; in checked studies, under half trace to an unresolved V gene, and the reason for the others is unknown. V and J calls plus clone size are reproduced from that table; the DNA served to infer D and trimming. Present in this sample are around 140,000 clones, around three quarters of which were seen just once. The top ten constitute around an eighth of the sample.

Trimming costs V 1 base and J 2 bases, and their ends lie 21 bases apart. The CDR3 sequence holds 18 residues, the cysteine and phenylalanine included. Of the read, only the CDR3 DNA is kept; its 54 bases are in frame from base 1. As encoded in the germline V gene, CDR1 is LGHNT while CDR2 is FRNRAP. In the case of this clone: The antigen it recognizes is unknown. No base qualities exist here, and no much larger clone lies one base off it.

The cohort consisted of 650 to 850 healthy bone marrow donors. All cohort members were sampled while nominally healthy, although unrecorded immune exposures were likely present. The donor tested CMV seropositive, placing the donor among the 289 seropositive members of the cohort. Each donor provided a peripheral blood sample, and peripheral blood mononuclear cells were used for TCR beta sequencing. The Qiagen DNeasy Blood Extraction Kit was used to extract genomic DNA from the blood cell samples. This clonotype was sampled from a middle-aged man in good health and CMV-seropositive. The sequence joins TRBV12-5 to TRBJ2-7; tentative D gene TRBD1, with 6 bases matching. Sequenced input: PBMCs. The DNA is TGTGCTAGTGGTTTGGGCCCTAAGGGGGACCCAAACGCCTACGAGCAGTACTTC. Translated, this gives CASGLGPKGDPNAYEQYF. The variable domain in full, with residues beyond the CDR3 obtained from the reference TRBV12-5 and TRBJ2-7 genes, is DARVTQTPRHKVTEMGQEVTMRCQPILGHNTVFWYRQTMMQGLELLAYFRNRAPLDDSGMPKDRFSAEMPDATLATLKIQPSEPRDSAVYFCASGLGPKGDPNAYEQYFGPGTRLTVT.